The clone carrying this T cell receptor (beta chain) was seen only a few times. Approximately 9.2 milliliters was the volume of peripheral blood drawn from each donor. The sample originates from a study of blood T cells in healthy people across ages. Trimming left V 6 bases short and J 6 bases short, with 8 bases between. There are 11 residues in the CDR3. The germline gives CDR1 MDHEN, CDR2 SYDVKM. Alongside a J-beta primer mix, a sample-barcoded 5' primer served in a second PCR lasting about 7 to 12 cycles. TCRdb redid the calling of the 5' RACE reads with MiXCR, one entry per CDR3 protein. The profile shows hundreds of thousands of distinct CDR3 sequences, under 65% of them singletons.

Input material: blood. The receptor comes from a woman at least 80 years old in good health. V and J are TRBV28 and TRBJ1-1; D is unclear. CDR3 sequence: CASSSGSEAFF. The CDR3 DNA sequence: TGTGCCAGCAGCTCCGGTTCTGAAGCTTTCTTT.